This TCR beta chain appears in the sequencing data of a study of blood T cell repertoires in COVID-19. About the research overall: Some COVID-19 samples were acute and others convalescent; all came from the United States, Italy and Spain. PBMCs, B-cell-depleted T cells, or T cells provided the cDNA or gDNA that made up the material.

How the authors handled the data: From reference gene primer amplification, estimates of nucleated cell counts were derived. Libraries were prepared by immunoSEQ multiplex PCR; TCRdb keeps only in-frame clonotypes and omits some of them. The V and J calls and clone size were taken over from that table, and D and trimming were inferred from the DNA. The sample consists of 45,000 or so clones, under 85% of them appearing once. Deletions cut 5 bases from V and 5 bases from J, with 12 bases between. This CDR3 has 13 amino acids. From germline, CDR1 is SEHNR and CDR2 FQNEAQ (reference sequence). This clone is a singleton in its sample.

Sequenced: peripheral blood. The TCR comes from a woman of 80 years or more with acute or convalescent COVID-19. The chain combines TRBV7-9 with TRBJ1-2; D might be TRBD1 (5 bases). CDR3 sequence reads: CASSRQTEYGYTF. The CDR3 bases are TGTGCCAGCAGCCGACAGACAGAGTATGGCTACACCTTC.